This T cell receptor (beta chain) originates from a study of blood T cell repertoires in COVID-19. Losses at the gene ends were 4 bases for V and 1 base for J; bases not matched to a gene: 5. The germline V gene encodes CDR1 MRHNA and CDR2 SNTAGT. The CDR3 is 16 amino acids. Method: immunoSEQ multiplex PCR; TCRdb's copy keeps in-frame clones and lacks some. The profile covers approximately 52,000 clones, with 91% appearing a single time and 5.5% to 6.5% taken by the ten largest. The TCR was taken from a man between 50 and 59 years old with active COVID-19. The chain joins TRBV6-4 to TRBJ2-3; 10 bases line up with TRBD1. The source material was peripheral blood. The CDR3 DNA is TGTGCCAGCAGTGGAGGGACAGGGGACGGCACAGATACGCAGTATTTT. Its translation is CASSGGTGDGTDTQYF.